A selection of T cell receptor beta chains follows, all from one sample in a study of T cells of healthy individuals. TCRdb reprocessed the 5' RACE reads via MiXCR and lists one record per CDR3 protein. The table has 75,000 to 95,000 distinct CDR3 sequences, 4% to 5.5% seen once. Receptors originate from a female donor in good health. CDR3s include the opening cysteine and the closing phenylalanine or tryptophan. The D gene is left open where the match is weak. Size tells how often a clone was seen (once, few, many) or the class of an expanded clone, and some rows leave it out.

many,NA,TRBJ2-4,TRBV9,TGTGCCAGCAGAGACGGATCCAGCAGCATTCAGTACTTC,CASRDGSSSIQYF
many,NA,TRBJ1-1,TRBV10-3,TGTGCCATCAGATTCACGGGCTCGGGGCAGGGCACTGAAGCTTTCTTT,CAIRFTGSGQGTEAFF
many,NA,TRBJ2-3,TRBV18,TGTGCCAGCTCACCAGTGAGAAGTAGCGGAGTAGATACGCAGTATTTT,CASSPVRSSGVDTQYF
few,NA,TRBJ1-2,TRBV27,TGTGCCAGCAGTCCCAGCAGGGTAGGGAACTATGGCTACACCTTC,CASSPSRVGNYGYTF
NA,TRBD2,TRBJ2-1,TRBV7-8,TGTGCCAGCAGCTTAGGGGGCGGGAGGGCCTTCAATGAGCAGTTCTTC,CASSLGGGRAFNEQFF
many,NA,TRBJ2-2,TRBV20-1,TGCAGTCCAAGAGTCTGGGTCGATGGGACCGGGGAGCTGTTTTTT,CSPRVWVDGTGELFF
many,TRBD2,TRBJ2-1,TRBV28,TGTGCCAGCGGGCGGGAGGCCCCCTACAATGAGCAGTTCTTC,CASGREAPYNEQFF
many,NA,TRBJ2-1,TRBV25-1,TGTGCCAGCGCCTCGACACTTAACTACAATGAGCAGTTCTTC,CASASTLNYNEQFF
few,NA,TRBJ1-1,TRBV14,TGTGCCAGCAGCCAAGTCAGAACGAACACTGAAGCTTTCTTT,CASSQVRTNTEAFF
NA,NA,TRBJ2-1,TRBV6-1,TGTGCCAGCAGTGAAGTGGAGGCAGGGTGGACCTACAATGAGCAGTTCTTC,CASSEVEAGWTYNEQFF
NA,NA,TRBJ2-6,TRBV30,TGTGCCTGGAGGGACTCTGGGGCCAACGTCCTGACTTTC,CAWRDSGANVLTF
many,NA,TRBJ2-1,TRBV29-1,TGCAGCGTTGTCTCCGCAGGGAGCTCCTACAATGAGCAGTTCTTC,CSVVSAGSSYNEQFF
many,NA,TRBJ1-5,TRBV6-5,TGTGCCAGCAGCATAGACAGCCATAGCAATCAGCCCCAGCATTTT,CASSIDSHSNQPQHF
few,TRBD1,TRBJ1-2,TRBV7-8,TGTGCCAGCAGCTGGGGACAGGGGGCTAACTATGGCTACACCTTC,CASSWGQGANYGYTF
many,TRBD1,TRBJ2-7,TRBV5-1,TGCGCCAGCAGCTGGATCGGACAGGGACATCAGGAGCAGTACTTC,CASSWIGQGHQEQYF
many,TRBD2,TRBJ2-2,TRBV7-9,TGTGCCAGCAGCTCGGGACTAGCGGGAGTGTACACCGGGGAGCTGTTTTTT,CASSSGLAGVYTGELFF
NA,TRBD1,TRBJ1-1,TRBV5-1,TGCGCCAGCAGCATCGGACAGGGTATTTTGAACACTGAAGCTTTCTTT,CASSIGQGILNTEAFF
many,TRBD1,TRBJ2-7,TRBV28,TGTGCCAGCAGTCAGGGGGCTGGTGAGCAGTACTTC,CASSQGAGEQYF
many,NA,TRBJ2-7,TRBV27,TGTGCCAGCAGTTCAAACAGGGAGTCCTACGAGCAGTACTTC,CASSSNRESYEQYF
many,NA,TRBJ1-2,TRBV28,TGTGCCAGCAGTGGGTCCAACTATGGCTACACCTTC,CASSGSNYGYTF
many,TRBD2,TRBJ2-2,TRBV25-1,TGTGCCAGCAGTGAGCTTCCGGGACTAGCGGGAGCGAACACCGGGGAGCTGTTTTTT,CASSELPGLAGANTGELFF
many,NA,TRBJ1-3,TRBV7-9,TGTGCCAGCAGCTCTCGGACGGGAAAGGACACCATATATTTT,CASSSRTGKDTIYF
many,TRBD2,TRBJ2-5,TRBV11-2,TGTGCCAGCAGCTTAGTAGCGGGAGAGTCAAAGACCCAGTACTTC,CASSLVAGESKTQYF